This T cell receptor (beta chain) was captured by sequencing in a study of blood T cell repertoires in COVID-19. Study information: Both acute and convalescent COVID-19 samples were obtained from the United States, Italy and Spain. PBMCs, B-cell-depleted T cells, or T cells provided the cDNA or gDNA that made up the material.

V lost 5 bases and J 2 bases, leaving 12 bases between the germline ends. Germline-derived CDR1 and CDR2 are LGHDT and YNNKEL (reference sequence). The CDR3 has 14 residues. Authors' data handling: Counts of nucleated cells, estimated from reference gene primer amplification, were obtained. Using immunoSEQ multiplex PCR, the repertoire was profiled, and TCRdb retains in-frame clones only, with some absent. V and J calls and clone size are those listed in that table; D and trimming were worked out from the DNA. The table includes around 100,000 clones, around nine tenths detected once. This clone was counted a few times.

The V gene is TRBV3-1 (or the pseudogene TRBV3-2), the J gene TRBJ1-2; a weak D match, TRBD1 (6 bases). The source material was peripheral blood. The TCR originated in a human donor in a cohort sampled during active COVID-19. CDR3 sequence (DNA): TGTGCCAGCAGCTCCTCGACAGGAAACTATGGCTACACCTTC. Translating gives CASSSSTGNYGYTF.